This T cell receptor beta chain was recovered during a study of blood T cell repertoires in COVID-19 (dated by TCRdb to about 2020). Background on the whole study: The collaborator samples originated in the United States, Italy and Spain and spanned the acute and convalescent phases of COVID-19. Subjects who had been exposed to COVID-19, were actively infected with it, or had recovered from it provided the deeply sampled blood TCRbeta repertoires that made up the dataset. The material from the prospective study consisted of cDNA or gDNA derived from T cells, B-cell-depleted T cells, or PBMCs. Sample metadata almost always included a de-identified subject ID, COVID-19 status, age in years and sex. Samples were obtained from the ongoing ImmuneRACE study (first 160 participants) and from about 1,300 subjects provided by 6 global collaborators. A freely available public database, intended as a resource for researchers studying the immune response to SARS-CoV-2, is where the repertoires were released. Where available, HLA class I and class II types were obtained from metadata supplied by the sample provider rather than from assay-based typing.

In regard to this clone: Which antigen it targets is not known. Nothing much larger sits one base from this clone, and base qualities are not available.

TCRbeta CDR3 regions were amplified from genomic DNA by means of the immunoSEQ Assay, a bias-controlled multiplex PCR. The original methods were these. The number of nucleated cells in each sample was estimated by amplification of reference gene primers within the assay. To quantify the absolute abundance of each unique TCRbeta CDR3 rearrangement, sequence reads were collapsed and filtered. For each sample, productive Simpson clonality was calculated as the square root of Simpson's diversity index over productive rearrangements. TCRdb re-hosts the immuneACCESS table, in-frame sequences only. Its copies lack some clones; in the studies checked, an unresolved V gene accounts for under half of them, and the cause for the rest is not known. V and J calls plus clone size are reproduced from that table; the DNA served to infer D and trimming. The sample yields about 460,000 clones; about 88% were counted once. Together, the top ten hold 6.5% to 9.5% of the sample.

Participants in the prospective study were enrolled through a virtual design, were aged about 18 to 90 years, and lived in approximately 24 United States geographic areas. In the prospective study, participants were assigned to cohorts based on the clinical history participants reported in a screening survey and a study questionnaire. Recovered participants in ImmuneRACE Cohort 3 were defined by two consecutive negative NP/OP PCR tests, clearance by a healthcare professional, or resolution of symptoms. In the prospective study, whole blood, serum and a nasopharyngeal or oropharyngeal swab were collected from each participant by mobile phlebotomists. Prospective study participants could optionally give additional blood draws and questionnaires over an approximately 2-month period. Prospective study blood samples were shipped either frozen or at room temperature before DNA extraction. The full study reports these points: Clinical and demographic metadata were provided uncurated, with the amount varying by source and participant.

Ends trimmed: V by 7 bases, J by 6 bases; bases unmatched to a gene: 6. Looking up the germline V gene yields CDR1 WSHSY and CDR2 SAAADI. CDR3 length: 14 amino acids, cysteine to phenylalanine. Of the read, only the CDR3 DNA is kept; its 42 bases are in frame from base 1. The V and J genes are TRBV10-2 and TRBJ2-7, with 13 bases matching TRBD2. Sequenced: PBMCs or T cells enriched from blood (not recorded which). This TCR derives from a woman in her fifties or sixties who had recovered from COVID-19. The CDR3 here reads CASTRTSGGPEQYF. The DNA is TGCGCCAGCACCCGGACTAGCGGGGGCCCCGAGCAGTACTTC.